The T cell receptor (beta chain) under discussion was sequenced for a study of T cell responses to AZD1222 COVID-19 vaccine. Across the whole study: Second doses that came at about 4 or about 12 weeks were put together. General observations from the study: Most donors were white British, females outnumbered males, and clonal diversity was possibly underestimated.

The assay was immunoSEQ multiplex PCR, and TCRdb's table has in-frame clones only and misses some. The sample contains 95,000 to 150,000 clones, less than 95% of which appear only once. About this clone: Its antigen is not identified.

Germline values: CDR1 MNHEY, CDR2 SMNVEV (reference sequence). V was shortened by 5 bases and J by 0 bases, with 8 bases between the two germline ends. This CDR3 contains 13 residues. V and J are TRBV27 and TRBJ2-7, with a possible D match to TRBD1 (5 bases). This TCR was sampled from an adult in good health. The specimen comprised peripheral blood, sampled on day 0 of AZD1222 vaccination. The DNA of the CDR3 is TGTGCCAGCAGTGGTCAGGGCTCCTACGAGCAGTACTTC. Its protein is CASSGQGSYEQYF.